The clone carrying this T cell receptor (beta chain) was seen once. CDR3 length: 13 amino acids. V lost 2 bases, J lost 1 base, and 6 bases lay in between. Germline V gene sequence: CDR1 MNHEY, CDR2 SVGAGI. The Seattle patients joined while their infection was active and were tracked longitudinally afterward. Source study methods: The authors estimated nucleated cell counts from reference gene primer amplification. The data were produced by immunoSEQ multiplex PCR, yet TCRdb's version contains in-frame clones alone and is incomplete. V, J and clone size are taken as reported in that table, and D and trimming were inferred from the DNA itself. The table lists 300,000 to 350,000 clones, about 90% of them singletons. These data are taken from a study of blood T cell repertoires in COVID-19. Background on the study: There were acute and convalescent COVID-19 samples, and they came from the United States, Italy and Spain. From T cells, B-cell-depleted T cells, or PBMCs came the material, which was cDNA or gDNA.

The specimen was peripheral blood. The chain joins TRBV6-5 to TRBJ2-7; unclear D gene. The sequence was obtained from a woman in her twenties or thirties with COVID-19, enrolled during active disease. Here the CDR3 DNA reads TGTGCCAGCAGTTACCACAGATCCTACGAGCAGTACTTC. Its protein product is CASSYHRSYEQYF.